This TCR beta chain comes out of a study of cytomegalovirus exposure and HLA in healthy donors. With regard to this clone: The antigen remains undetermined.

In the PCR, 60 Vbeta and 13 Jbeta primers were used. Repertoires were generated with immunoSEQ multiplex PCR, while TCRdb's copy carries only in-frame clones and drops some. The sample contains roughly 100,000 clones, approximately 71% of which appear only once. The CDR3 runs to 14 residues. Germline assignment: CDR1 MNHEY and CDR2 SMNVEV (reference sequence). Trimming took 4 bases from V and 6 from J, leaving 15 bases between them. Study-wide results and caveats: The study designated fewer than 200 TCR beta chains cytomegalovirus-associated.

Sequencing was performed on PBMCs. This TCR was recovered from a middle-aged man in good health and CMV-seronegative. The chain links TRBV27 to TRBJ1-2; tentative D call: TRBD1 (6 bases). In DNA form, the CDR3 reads TGTGCCAGCAGTTCTACAGGGTTCTCTAATGGCTACACCTTC. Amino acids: CASSSTGFSNGYTF.